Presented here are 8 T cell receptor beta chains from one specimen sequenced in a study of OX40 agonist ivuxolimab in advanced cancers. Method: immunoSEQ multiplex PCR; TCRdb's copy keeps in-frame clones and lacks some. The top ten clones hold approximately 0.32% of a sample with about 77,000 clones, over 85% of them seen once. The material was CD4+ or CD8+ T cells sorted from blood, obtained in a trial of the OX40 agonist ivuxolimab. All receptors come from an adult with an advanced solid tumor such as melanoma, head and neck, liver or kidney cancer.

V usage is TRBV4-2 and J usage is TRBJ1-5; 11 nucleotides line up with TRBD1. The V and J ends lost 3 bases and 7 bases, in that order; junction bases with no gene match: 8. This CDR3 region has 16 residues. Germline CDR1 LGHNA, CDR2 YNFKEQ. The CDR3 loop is CASSHSGQGAGQPQHF. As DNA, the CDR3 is TGTGCCAGCAGCCACAGTGGACAGGGGGCAGGGCAGCCCCAGCATTTT.

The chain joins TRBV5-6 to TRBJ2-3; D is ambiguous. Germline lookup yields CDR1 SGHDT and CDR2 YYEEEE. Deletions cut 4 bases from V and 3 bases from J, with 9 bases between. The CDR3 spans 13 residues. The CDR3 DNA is TGTGCCAGCAGCCCGCGAATAACAGATACGCAGTATTTT. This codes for CASSPRITDTQYF.

The DNA of the CDR3 is TGTGCCAGCAGCTTATCGACAGCTAGCTCCTACGAGCAGTACTTC. Translated: CASSLSTASSYEQYF. The V gene is TRBV7-2, the J gene TRBJ2-7, with D tentatively TRBD1 (5 bases). The CDR3 runs 15 residues. The V gene's germline CDR1 is SGHTA and CDR2 FQGNSA. Trimming removed 2 bases from V and 0 bases from J, with 11 bases in between.

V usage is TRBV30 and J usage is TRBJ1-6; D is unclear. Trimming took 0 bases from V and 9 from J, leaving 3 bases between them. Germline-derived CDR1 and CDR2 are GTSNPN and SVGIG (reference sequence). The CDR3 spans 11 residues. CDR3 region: CAWSVGSPLHF. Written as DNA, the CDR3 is TGTGCCTGGAGTGTAGGTTCACCCCTCCACTTT.

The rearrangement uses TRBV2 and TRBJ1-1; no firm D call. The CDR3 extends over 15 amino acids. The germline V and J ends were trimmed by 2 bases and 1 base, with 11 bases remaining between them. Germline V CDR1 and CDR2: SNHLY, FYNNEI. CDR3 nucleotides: TGTGCCAGCAGTGAAACATGGGTTGGGAACACTGAAGCTTTCTTT. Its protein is CASSETWVGNTEAFF.

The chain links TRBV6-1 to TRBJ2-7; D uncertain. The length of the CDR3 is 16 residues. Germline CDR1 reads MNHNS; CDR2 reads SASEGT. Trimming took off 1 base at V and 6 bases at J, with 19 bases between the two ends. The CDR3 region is CASSEGVTKTYVEQYF. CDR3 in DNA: TGTGCCAGCAGTGAAGGTGTGACAAAGACCTACGTCGAGCAGTACTTC.

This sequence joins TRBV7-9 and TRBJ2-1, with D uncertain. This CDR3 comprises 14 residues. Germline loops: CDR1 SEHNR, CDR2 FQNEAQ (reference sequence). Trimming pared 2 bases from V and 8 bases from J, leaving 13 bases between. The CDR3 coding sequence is TGTGCCAGCAGCTTATCGCTTACCCGGGATGAGCAGTTCTTC. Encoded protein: CASSLSLTRDEQFF. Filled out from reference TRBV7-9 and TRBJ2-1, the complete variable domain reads DTGVSQNPRHKITKRGQNVTFRCDPISEHNRLYWYRQTLGQGPEFLTYFQNEAQLEKSRLLSDRFSAERPKGSFSTLEIQRTEQGDSAMYLCASSLSLTRDEQFFGPGTRLTVL.

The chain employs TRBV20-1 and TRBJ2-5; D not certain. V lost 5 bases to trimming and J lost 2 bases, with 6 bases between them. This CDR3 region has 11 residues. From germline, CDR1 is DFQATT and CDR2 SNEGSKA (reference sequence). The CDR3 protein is CSAVTQETQYF. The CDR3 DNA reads TGCAGTGCTGTCACTCAAGAGACCCAGTACTTC.